These 26 T cell receptor beta chains share one sample of origin, sequenced in a study of control samples from healthy donors and cancer patients. Clones were sequenced by immunoSEQ multiplex PCR, and TCRdb holds only the in-frame ones, with some missing. The sample yields 190,000 or so clones, around 93% seen once. What was sequenced was blood. Receptor source: a man aged 18 to 35 in good health.

The chain links TRBV9 to TRBJ2-1; TRBD2 matches 7 bases. Trimming removed 0 bases from V and 5 bases from J; junction bases left unmatched: 14. Germline values: CDR1 SGDLS, CDR2 YYNGEE. This CDR3 region has 18 residues. The CDR3 coding sequence is TGTGCCAGCAGCGTAGACCCCGGGACTACAAGTTCGAACAATGAGCAGTTCTTC. The encoded protein is CASSVDPGTTSSNNEQFF.

The chain carries TRBV7-2 and TRBJ2-7; D is uncertain. This CDR3 has 13 residues. In germline, CDR1 is SGHTA, CDR2 FQGNSA. V shed 3 bases and J shed 3 bases, with 9 bases lying between them. CDR3 coding DNA: TGTGCCAGCAGCTTTGCTTTCGGCTACGAGCAGTACTTC. It encodes CASSFAFGYEQYF. Together with reference TRBV7-2 and TRBJ2-7, the CDR3 gives the full variable domain: GAGVSQSPSNKVTEKGKDVELRCDPISGHTALYWYRQSLGQGLEFLIYFQGNSAPDKSGLPSDRFSAERTGGSVSTLTIQRTQQEDSAVYLCASSFAFGYEQYFGPGTRLTVT.

The chain uses TRBV27 and TRBJ2-3, with TRBD2 matching over 7 bases. V lost 2 bases to trimming and J lost 6 bases; unmatched junction nucleotides: 5. Per germline, CDR1 MNHEY and CDR2 SMNVEV (reference sequence). This CDR3 region has 14 residues. The CDR3 region is CASSLGGGPDTQYF. The CDR3 bases are TGTGCCAGCAGTTTAGGGGGGGGACCCGATACGCAGTATTTT.

This clone occurred once. The chain joins TRBV24-1 to TRBJ2-5; 7 bases line up with TRBD1. Germline trimming cut 4 bases from V and 5 bases from J; bases unmatched to any gene: 6. The CDR3 is 14 residues long. Germline CDR1 is KGHDR and CDR2 is SFDVKD. In nucleotides, the CDR3 is TGTGCCACCAGTGACAGGGGGTTTGGGGAGACCCAGTACTTC. Its translation: CATSDRGFGETQYF.

The rearrangement links TRBV28 to TRBJ1-6, with TRBD1 identical over 8 bases. Germline trimming cut 0 bases from V and 4 bases from J; bases unmatched to any gene: 8. The germline CDR1 and CDR2 sequences are MDHEN and SYDVKM. The CDR3 has 18 amino acids. Here the CDR3 DNA reads TGTGCCAGCAGTTTATGGGGGACAGGTCCTTCGTATAATTCACCCCTCCACTTT. Translated, it gives CASSLWGTGPSYNSPLHF. The variable domain in full, completed from reference TRBV28 and TRBJ1-6, reads DVKVTQSSRYLVKRTGEKVFLECVQDMDHENMFWYRQDPGLGLRLIYFSYDVKMKEKGDIPEGYSVSREKKERFSLILESASTNQTSMYLCASSLWGTGPSYNSPLHFGNGTRLTVT.

The chain joins TRBV6-1 to TRBJ1-5; D is perhaps TRBD1 (5 bases). The V end lost 1 base, the J end lost 6 bases, and 7 bases lay between the germline ends. The CDR3 sequence is 13 residues long. The V gene's germline CDR1 is MNHNS and CDR2 SASEGT. CDR3: CASSEDRGQPQHF. CDR3 nucleotides: TGTGCCAGCAGTGAAGATAGGGGTCAGCCCCAGCATTTT.

The chain uses TRBV28 and TRBJ1-3; 7 bases are shared with TRBD1. The germline V gene encodes CDR1 MDHEN and CDR2 SYDVKM. Losses at the gene ends were 6 bases for V and 4 bases for J; bases not matched to a gene: 6. The CDR3 is made up of 14 amino acids. CDR3 coding DNA: TGTGCCAGCAGGACAGGGAGAATCGGAAACACCATATATTTT. Protein sequence: CASRTGRIGNTIYF.

The chain combines TRBV27 with TRBJ1-2, with D tentatively TRBD1 (5 bases). The germline gives CDR1 MNHEY, CDR2 SMNVEV (reference sequence). The CDR3 runs to 14 residues. V lost 4 bases to trimming and J lost 6 bases, with 15 bases between them. Here the CDR3 reads CASSWGFRTDGYTF. In DNA form, the CDR3 reads TGTGCCAGCAGTTGGGGGTTTAGGACGGATGGCTACACCTTC.

This chain joins TRBV27 and TRBJ2-2; possible D gene TRBD2, 5 bases. Germline V gene sequence: CDR1 MNHEY, CDR2 SMNVEV (reference sequence). Trimming left V 3 bases short and J 2 bases short, with 10 bases between. CDR3 length equals 15 residues. CDR3 amino acids: CASSFRGGNTGELFF. For the CDR3, the DNA is TGTGCCAGCAGTTTCCGGGGTGGAAACACCGGGGAGCTGTTTTTT.

This rearrangement joins TRBV5-1 to TRBJ2-1; 8 bases line up with TRBD2. CDR1 SGHRS and CDR2 YFSETQ come from the germline V gene. J was trimmed by 6 bases and V by 1 base; bases with no gene match: 0. This CDR3 region has 13 residues. As DNA, the CDR3 is TGCGCCAGCAGCTTGACTAGCGGCAATGAGCAGTTCTTC. This codes for CASSLTSGNEQFF.

This chain links TRBV5-8 with TRBJ1-1; no definite D call. V was trimmed by 1 base and J by 3 bases, leaving 10 bases between them. CDR3 length: 14 residues. The germline gives CDR1 SGHTS, CDR2 YDEGEE. The CDR3 loop is CASSLWVGYTEAFF. The CDR3 DNA reads as TGTGCCAGCAGCTTGTGGGTGGGCTACACTGAAGCTTTCTTT.

This clone was seen a single time. The chain joins TRBV3-1 (or the pseudogene TRBV3-2) to TRBJ1-2, with 11 bases fitting TRBD1. CDR3 length equals 14 residues. Germline CDR1 and CDR2: LGHDT and YNNKEL (reference sequence). V lost 4 bases and J lost 5; bases outside the gene matches: 3. This chain's CDR3 is CASSLRDRGYGYTF. The DNA of the CDR3 is TGTGCCAGCAGCCTCCGGGACAGGGGGTATGGCTACACCTTC.

The chain uses TRBV14 and TRBJ2-3, with 11 bases matching TRBD2. The germline CDR1 and CDR2 sequences are SGHDN and FVKESK. CDR3 size: 18 residues. J was trimmed by 2 bases and V by 2 bases; bases with no gene match: 9. Written as DNA, the CDR3 is TGTGCCAGCAGCCAAACTAATCGACTAGCGGGGCCCACAGATACGCAGTATTTT. This translates into CASSQTNRLAGPTDTQYF.

V and J are TRBV28 and TRBJ1-6, with D possibly being TRBD1 (6 bases). The germline CDR1 and CDR2 sequences are MDHEN and SYDVKM. This CDR3 spans 12 amino acids. Trimming removed 5 bases from V and 14 bases from J, with 13 bases in between. CDR3 nucleotide sequence: TGTGCCAGCAGTCCCCAGAGGGGGACCCTCCACTTT. Its protein product is CASSPQRGTLHF.

This clone was counted a single time. This sequence joins TRBV28 and TRBJ2-7, with 8 bases matching TRBD1. The V gene's germline CDR1 is MDHEN and CDR2 SYDVKM. The CDR3 runs to 15 residues. V lost 7 bases and J lost 3; bases outside the gene matches: 11. The CDR3 here is CASNPGDRPFYEQYF. The CDR3 nucleotides are TGTGCCAGCAACCCGGGGGACAGGCCCTTCTACGAGCAGTACTTC.

The sample holds one count of this clone. The chain carries TRBV6-4 and TRBJ1-6; no reliable D call. The CDR3 is 15 amino acids. Germline assignment: CDR1 MRHNA and CDR2 SNTAGT. The ends were cut back, 6 bases at V and 4 bases at J, with 13 bases in the middle. Written as DNA, the CDR3 is TGTGCCAGCAGCCCTGAGTTGGGGTATAATTCACCCCTCCACTTT. It yields the protein CASSPELGYNSPLHF.

The V and J genes are TRBV5-1 and TRBJ2-5; the D gene is possibly TRBD1 (6 bases). The J call may be in error: the DNA end matches TRBJ2-7 better. CDR1 and CDR2 from the germline V gene are SGHRS and YFSETQ. The CDR3 is 14 residues long. Here the CDR3 reads CASSLGGTLHEQYF. In DNA, the CDR3 is TGCGCCAGCAGCTTGGGAGGGACACTTCACGAGCAGTACTTC.

The rearrangement links TRBV12-3 or TRBV12-4 to TRBJ1-5; D unresolved. Between the trimmed V and J ends, which lost 5 bases and 7 bases, there was a span of 9 bases. The CDR3 has 12 residues. CDR3 sequence: CASSGRRQPQHF. CDR3 nucleotides: TGTGCCAGCAGTGGTAGGAGGCAGCCCCAGCATTTT.

The chain is built from TRBV2 and TRBJ2-6; D not certain. Germline V CDR1 and CDR2: SNHLY, FYNNEI. The CDR3 sequence is 15 residues long. The V end was cut by 2 bases, the J end by 4 bases, with 9 bases between. The CDR3 loop is CASSELTAGANVLTF. Here the CDR3 DNA reads TGTGCCAGCAGTGAATTGACGGCGGGGGCCAACGTCCTGACTTTC.

The rearrangement joins TRBV5-1 to TRBJ2-7, with a weak D call TRBD2 (6 bases). V was shortened by 7 bases and J by 0 bases, with 23 bases between the two germline ends. CDR1 and CDR2 (germline): SGHRS, YFSETQ. This CDR3 contains 17 residues. The chain's CDR3 is CASATNPPGGASYEQYF. The DNA of the CDR3 is TGCGCCAGCGCCACCAACCCCCCGGGCGGGGCCTCCTACGAGCAGTACTTC.

V gene TRBV12-3 or TRBV12-4 combines with J gene TRBJ1-5; D is unclear. This CDR3 has 13 residues. V was clipped by 6 bases and J by 7 bases, with 13 bases between them. This chain's CDR3 is CASSPFMDQPQHF. In DNA, the CDR3 is TGTGCCAGCAGCCCTTTCATGGACCAGCCCCAGCATTTT.

This chain links TRBV25-1 with TRBJ2-2; D uncertain. This CDR3 has 16 amino acids. The germline CDR1 and CDR2 sequences are MGHDK and SYGVNS. Trimming pared 3 bases from V and 2 bases from J, leaving 13 bases between. The CDR3 DNA follows: TGTGCCAGCAGTGATGCGGTGGGCTCTAACACCGGGGAGCTGTTTTTT. Encoded protein: CASSDAVGSNTGELFF.

V is TRBV7-8 and J is TRBJ2-7, with 8 bases that match TRBD2. The germline gives CDR1 SGHVS, CDR2 FQNEAQ. The CDR3 has 18 residues. The V and J ends lost 0 bases and 1 base, in that order; junction bases with no gene match: 11. The CDR3 sequence: CASSLALSGASKSYEQYF. DNA for the CDR3: TGTGCCAGCAGCTTAGCGCTTAGCGGGGCCTCAAAGTCCTACGAGCAGTACTTC.

The rearrangement links TRBV12-5 to TRBJ1-1, with a weak D call TRBD1 (6 bases). Between the trimmed V and J ends, which lost 5 bases and 5 bases, there was a span of 15 bases. The CDR3 totals 14 residues. Per germline, CDR1 LGHNT and CDR2 FRNRAP. The CDR3 protein is CASGTAGVGTEAFF. In nucleotides, the CDR3 is TGTGCTAGTGGTACCGCAGGGGTGGGGACTGAAGCTTTCTTT. Based on the CDR3 plus reference TRBV12-5 and TRBJ1-1, the full variable domain is DARVTQTPRHKVTEMGQEVTMRCQPILGHNTVFWYRQTMMQGLELLAYFRNRAPLDDSGMPKDRFSAEMPDATLATLKIQPSEPRDSAVYFCASGTAGVGTEAFFGQGTRLTVV.

J is TRBJ2-7 and V is TRBV29-1; possibly TRBD1 for D (6 bases). Germline CDR1 SQVTM, CDR2 ANQGSEA. The CDR3 runs 14 residues. Deletions cut 4 bases from V and 6 bases from J, with 19 bases between. As DNA, the CDR3 is TGCAGCGTTGTTAGGGACATCCTTGCTGGCGAGCAGTACTTC. Encoded protein: CSVVRDILAGEQYF.

The chain joins TRBV19 to TRBJ1-2; D is perhaps TRBD1 (6 bases). Germline V gene lookup returns CDR1 LNHDA and CDR2 SQIVND (reference sequence). The CDR3 consists of 12 residues. Trimming removed 0 bases at V and 9 bases at J, with 8 bases between. The CDR3 is CASSIDQGSYTF. As DNA, the CDR3 is TGTGCCAGTAGTATAGATCAGGGGAGCTACACCTTC.